This TCR beta chain was sequenced during a study of cytomegalovirus exposure and HLA in healthy donors. The PCR contained 60 Vbeta and 13 Jbeta primers. The method was immunoSEQ multiplex PCR; TCRdb's version includes in-frame clones alone and lacks a portion of them. The sample carries hundreds of thousands of clones, 70% to 90% recorded once. The germline V gene encodes CDR1 SGHRS and CDR2 YFSETQ. CDR3 length: 15 amino acids. Trimming left V 3 bases short and J 3 bases short, with 13 bases between. The sequence derives from a woman between 18 and 30 years old in good health and CMV-seronegative. The sample consisted of PBMCs. The rearrangement uses TRBV5-1 and TRBJ2-1; D uncertain. CDR3 nucleotides: TGCGCCAGCAGCTCAATCCCTAGGTTCTACAATGAGCAGTTCTTC. As protein: CASSSIPRFYNEQFF.